This section outlines one TCR beta chain sequence together with its context. This entry belongs to a study of blood T cell repertoires in COVID-19. As for the study in general: Some COVID-19 samples were acute and others convalescent; all came from the United States, Italy and Spain. T cells, B-cell-depleted T cells, or PBMCs provided the cDNA or gDNA that served as material.

The CDR3 length is 16 residues. CDR1 and CDR2 (germline): MDHEN, SYDVKM. V dropped 6 bases and J dropped 0 bases, with 16 bases sitting between them. The assay was immunoSEQ multiplex PCR, and TCRdb's table has in-frame clones only and misses some. The sample lists tens of thousands of clones, more than 85% occurring once. This TCR was recovered from a woman older than 75 with acute or convalescent COVID-19. Sequencing used peripheral blood. The V call is TRBV28, the J call TRBJ2-3; tentatively, D is TRBD1 (5 bases). The chain's CDR3 is CASSSPPRQSTDTQYF. Written as DNA, the CDR3 is TGTGCCAGCAGCTCCCCGCCTAGACAGAGCACAGATACGCAGTATTTT.